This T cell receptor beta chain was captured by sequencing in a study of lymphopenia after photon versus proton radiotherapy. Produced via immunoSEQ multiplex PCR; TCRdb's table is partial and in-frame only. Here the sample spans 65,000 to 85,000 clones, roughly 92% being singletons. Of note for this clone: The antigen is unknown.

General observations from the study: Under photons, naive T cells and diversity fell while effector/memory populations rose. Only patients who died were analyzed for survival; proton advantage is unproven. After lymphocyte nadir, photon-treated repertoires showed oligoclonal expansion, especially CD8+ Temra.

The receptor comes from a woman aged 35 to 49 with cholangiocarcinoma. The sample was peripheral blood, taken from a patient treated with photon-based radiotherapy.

CDR3 in DNA: TGTGCCAGCGTACCGACAGATAAGAACACTGAAGCTTTCTTT. It is translated as CASVPTDKNTEAFF. The rearrangement links TRBV28 to TRBJ1-1; D perhaps matches TRBD1 (5 bases). In germline, CDR1 is MDHEN, CDR2 SYDVKM. The CDR3 is 14 amino acids. The V end lost 8 bases, the J end lost 1 base, and 14 bases lay between the germline ends. The entire variable domain, with the rest obtained from reference TRBV28 and TRBJ1-1, is as follows: DVKVTQSSRYLVKRTGEKVFLECVQDMDHENMFWYRQDPGLGLRLIYFSYDVKMKEKGDIPEGYSVSREKKERFSLILESASTNQTSMYLCASVPTDKNTEAFFGQGTRLTVV.